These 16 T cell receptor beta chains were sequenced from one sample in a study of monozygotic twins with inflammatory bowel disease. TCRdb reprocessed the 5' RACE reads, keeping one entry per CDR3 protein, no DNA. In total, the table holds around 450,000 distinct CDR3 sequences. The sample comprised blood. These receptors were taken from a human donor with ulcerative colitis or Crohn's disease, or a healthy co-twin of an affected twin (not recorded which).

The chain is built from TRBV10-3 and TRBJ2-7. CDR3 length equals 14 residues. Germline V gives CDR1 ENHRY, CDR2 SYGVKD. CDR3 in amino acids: CAISELGSTYEQYF.

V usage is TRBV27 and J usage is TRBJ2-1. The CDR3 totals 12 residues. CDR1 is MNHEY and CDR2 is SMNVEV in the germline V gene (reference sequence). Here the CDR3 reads CASSLTGDEQFF.

The CDR3 spells CASSYTGGAALQETQYF. The chain uses TRBV6-5 and TRBJ2-5; TCRdb returns TRBD1, unconfirmable since there is no DNA. CDR1 and CDR2 (germline): MNHEY, SVGAGI. This CDR3 is 17 amino acids long.

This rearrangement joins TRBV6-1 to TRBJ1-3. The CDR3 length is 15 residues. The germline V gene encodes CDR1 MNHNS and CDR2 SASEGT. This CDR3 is CASSVSNLPGNTIYF.

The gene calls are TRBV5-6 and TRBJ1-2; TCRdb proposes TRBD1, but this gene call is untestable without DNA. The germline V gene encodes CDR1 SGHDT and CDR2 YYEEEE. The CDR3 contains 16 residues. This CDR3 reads CASSSDPRAASYGYTF.

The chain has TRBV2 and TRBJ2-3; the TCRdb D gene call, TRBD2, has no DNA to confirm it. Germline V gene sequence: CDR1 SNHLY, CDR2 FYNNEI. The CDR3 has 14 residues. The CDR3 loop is CASSLAGAVDTQYF. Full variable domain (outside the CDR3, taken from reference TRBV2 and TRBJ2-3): EPEVTQTPSHQVTQMGQEVILRCVPISNHLYFYWYRQILGQKVEFLVSFYNNEISEKSEIFDDQFSVERPDGSNFTLKIRSTKLEDSAMYFCASSLAGAVDTQYFGPGTRLTVL.

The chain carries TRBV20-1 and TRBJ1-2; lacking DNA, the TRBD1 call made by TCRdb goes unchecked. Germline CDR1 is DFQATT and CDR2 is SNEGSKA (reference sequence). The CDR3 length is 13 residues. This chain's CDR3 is CSARQGQNYGYTF.

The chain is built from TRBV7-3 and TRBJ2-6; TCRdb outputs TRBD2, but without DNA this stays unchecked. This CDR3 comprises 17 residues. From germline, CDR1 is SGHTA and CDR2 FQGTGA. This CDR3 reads CASSLYLGGSGANVLTF.

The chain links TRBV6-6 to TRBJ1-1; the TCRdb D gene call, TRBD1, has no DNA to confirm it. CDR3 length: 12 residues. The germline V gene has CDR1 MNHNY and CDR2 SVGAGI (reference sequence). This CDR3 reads CAVQGAGTEAFF.

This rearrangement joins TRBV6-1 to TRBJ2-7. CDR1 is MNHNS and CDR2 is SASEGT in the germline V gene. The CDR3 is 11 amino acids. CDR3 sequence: CASSGTYEQYF.

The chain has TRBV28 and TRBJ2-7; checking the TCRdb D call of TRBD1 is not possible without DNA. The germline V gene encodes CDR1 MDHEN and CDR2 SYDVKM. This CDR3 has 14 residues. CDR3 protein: CASRPEGVPYEQYF.

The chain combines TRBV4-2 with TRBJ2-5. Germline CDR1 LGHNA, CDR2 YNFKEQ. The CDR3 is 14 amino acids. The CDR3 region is CASSQVWAPETQYF.

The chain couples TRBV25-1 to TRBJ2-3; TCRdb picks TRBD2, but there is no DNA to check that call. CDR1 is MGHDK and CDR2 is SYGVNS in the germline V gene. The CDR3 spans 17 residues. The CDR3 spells CASSEGLSSGSPDTQYF.

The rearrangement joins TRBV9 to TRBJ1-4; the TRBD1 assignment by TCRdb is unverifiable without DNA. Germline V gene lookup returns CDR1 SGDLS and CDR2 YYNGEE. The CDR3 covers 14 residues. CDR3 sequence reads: CASSPRDSSEKLFF. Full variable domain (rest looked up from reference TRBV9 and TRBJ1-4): DSGVTQTPKHLITATGQRVTLRCSPRSGDLSVYWYQQSLDQGLQFLIQYYNGEERAKGNILERFSAQQFPDLHSELNLSSLELGDSALYFCASSPRDSSEKLFFGSGTQLSVL.

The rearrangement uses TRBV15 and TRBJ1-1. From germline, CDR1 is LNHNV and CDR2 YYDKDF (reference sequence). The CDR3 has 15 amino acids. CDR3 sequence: CATSSPPGVNTEAFF.

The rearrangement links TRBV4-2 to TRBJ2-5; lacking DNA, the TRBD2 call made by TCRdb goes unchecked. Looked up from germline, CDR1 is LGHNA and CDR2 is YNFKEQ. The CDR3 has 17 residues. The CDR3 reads CASSPRRTWEEGETQYF.